This record looks at one T cell receptor (beta chain) sequence and its context. Its antigen is currently unknown. These data are taken from a study of cytomegalovirus exposure and HLA in healthy donors. General study findings and limits: In a later analysis, across HLA loci, associated TCR counts were highest for DRB1, lowest for HLA-C.

The CDR3 is 14 residues long. Trimming at V came to 5 bases and at J to 5 bases, leaving 9 bases not matched to a gene. Germline CDR1 SGHVS, CDR2 FNYEAQ. Both 60 Vbeta primers and 13 Jbeta primers went into the PCR. Clones were sequenced by immunoSEQ multiplex PCR, and TCRdb holds only the in-frame ones, with some missing. This table holds more than 95,000 clones. The chain recombines TRBV7-6 with TRBJ2-7; 7 bases line up with TRBD1. The sequenced sample consisted of PBMCs. This sequence originates from a man in his forties in good health and CMV-seronegative. The CDR3: CASSTRQGVHEQYF. The CDR3 DNA follows: TGTGCCAGCAGCACGCGACAGGGAGTCCACGAGCAGTACTTC.